The T cell receptor (beta chain) described here comes from a study of blood T cells in healthy people across ages. Looked up from germline, CDR1 is MDHEN and CDR2 is SYDVKM. The CDR3 sequence is 13 residues long. Study results and caveats: Donor CMV status, an unknown factor, possibly confounded changes in expanded clonotypes.

The second PCR ran roughly 6 to 11 cycles with a sample-barcoded 5' primer and J-beta primers. From the 5' RACE reads, TCRdb called clonotypes with MiXCR, one entry per CDR3 protein. The table records 1.5 million or so distinct CDR3 sequences, roughly two fifths of them present only once. Regarding this clonotype: The antigen is not known.

The donors, all healthy, were Caucasians living in Russia, aged 6 to 90. Researchers collected 9.5 to 10 milliliters of peripheral blood from every single donor. The TCR comes from a woman aged 18-30 years in good health. The V call is TRBV28, the J call TRBJ2-1; D is unclear. The J call could be wrong; TRBJ2-7 is a better fit for the DNA end. The sequencing sample was made of blood. The CDR3 loop is CASSLYRLDEQYF. The CDR3 bases are TGTGCCAGCAGTTTATACCGTTTGGATGAGCAGTACTTC.